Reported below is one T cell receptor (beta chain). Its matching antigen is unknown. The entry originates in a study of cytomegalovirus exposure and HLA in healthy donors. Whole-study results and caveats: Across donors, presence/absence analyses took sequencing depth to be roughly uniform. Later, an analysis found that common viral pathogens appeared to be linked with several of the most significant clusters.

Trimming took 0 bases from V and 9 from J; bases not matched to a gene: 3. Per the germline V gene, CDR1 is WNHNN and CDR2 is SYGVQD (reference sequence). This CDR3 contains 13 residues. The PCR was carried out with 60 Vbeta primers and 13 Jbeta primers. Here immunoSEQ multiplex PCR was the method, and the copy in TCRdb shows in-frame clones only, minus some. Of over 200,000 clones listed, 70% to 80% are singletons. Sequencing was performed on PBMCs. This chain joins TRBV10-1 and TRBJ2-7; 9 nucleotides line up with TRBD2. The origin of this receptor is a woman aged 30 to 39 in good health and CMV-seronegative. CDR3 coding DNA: TGCGCCAGCAGTGAGTCGGGACTAGCAGTGCAGTACTTC. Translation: CASSESGLAVQYF.